These 21 T cell receptor beta chains share one sample of origin, sequenced in a study of CD8 T cell repertoires and HIV-1 epitope variants. Antigens of these TCRs are unknown. The repertoire was sequenced with immunoSEQ multiplex PCR; TCRdb's copy has only in-frame clones and lacks some. This table holds under 6,000 clones, less than 70% found once. The specimen sequenced was cultured CD8+ T cells derived from PBMCs. The receptors stem from a male donor with HIV.

This chain connects TRBV5-1 to TRBJ2-7, with 10 bases that match TRBD2. Germline loops: CDR1 SGHRS, CDR2 YFSETQ. CDR3 length equals 13 residues. V shed 2 bases, J shed 5 bases, and the junction held 1 base outside the gene matches. As DNA, the CDR3 is TGCGCCAGCAGCTTAGCGGGAGGGAACGAGCAGTACTTC. This sequence encodes CASSLAGGNEQYF.

The genes are TRBV29-1 and TRBJ1-4; a weak D match, TRBD1 (5 bases). Trimming took off 6 bases at V and 4 bases at J, with 15 bases between the two ends. This CDR3 spans 14 amino acids. The germline CDR1 and CDR2 sequences are SQVTM and ANQGSEA. CDR3 amino acids: CSVRVGGGNEKLFF. As DNA, the CDR3 is TGCAGCGTCCGGGTCGGGGGGGGTAATGAAAAACTGTTTTTT.

This chain links TRBV9 with TRBJ2-5, with TRBD2 matching 8 bases. CDR3 length: 17 residues. The V gene end was trimmed by 0 bases and the J gene end by 5 bases; junction bases not matched to a gene: 12. Per germline, CDR1 SGDLS and CDR2 YYNGEE. In DNA form, the CDR3 reads TGTGCCAGCAGCGTAGATTCGGGGAGCGGGGGCCGGGAGACCCAGTACTTC. Its translation is CASSVDSGSGGRETQYF.

This clone was found a few times. The chain is built from TRBV5-4 and TRBJ2-2; TRBD2 might be the D (5 bases). V was trimmed by 0 bases and J by 6 bases, leaving 9 bases between them. The CDR3 length is 14 residues. Germline-derived CDR1 and CDR2 are SGHNT and YYREEE (reference sequence). The CDR3 here is CASSLDRGSGELFF. DNA for the CDR3: TGTGCCAGCAGCTTGGATCGAGGGTCCGGGGAGCTGTTTTTT.

This clone was observed a single time. Written as DNA, the CDR3 is TGTGCCAGCAGCTTACTAATATGGGACAGACACACTGAAGCTTTCTTT. Translating gives CASSLLIWDRHTEAFF. This chain joins TRBV5-6 and TRBJ1-1; 7 bases are a match to TRBD1. The CDR3 runs to 16 residues. Germline V gene sequence: CDR1 SGHDT, CDR2 YYEEEE. V lost 2 bases, J lost 3 bases, and 10 bases stayed unmatched.

The chain couples TRBV27 to TRBJ2-3, with 10 nucleotides matching TRBD2. Per germline, CDR1 MNHEY and CDR2 SMNVEV (reference sequence). V dropped 5 bases and J dropped 6; count of bases not matched to a gene: 8. CDR3 length: 15 amino acids. DNA for the CDR3: TGTGCCAGCAGTCCCAGCGGGGGGGCCGCCGATACGCAGTATTTT. This encodes CASSPSGGAADTQYF.

The V gene is TRBV4-2, the J gene TRBJ1-2; D remains ambiguous. This CDR3 has 16 residues. CDR1 and CDR2 from the germline V gene are LGHNA and YNFKEQ. V shed 0 bases and J shed 4 bases, with 15 bases lying between them. For the CDR3, the DNA is TGTGCCAGCAGCCAAGATGGCGGCGGGCCGAGCTATGGCTACACCTTC. This gives the protein CASSQDGGGPSYGYTF.

This chain connects TRBV19 to TRBJ1-2, with D uncertain. The CDR3 contains 16 residues. Trimming stripped 0 bases from V and 1 base from J, with 12 bases between. Per germline, CDR1 LNHDA and CDR2 SQIVND (reference sequence). The CDR3, as DNA: TGTGCCAGTAGTATAGAAGGGCAGGAAATTAACTATGGCTACACCTTC. Its translation is CASSIEGQEINYGYTF.

The gene calls are TRBV27 and TRBJ2-2; 14 nucleotides align to TRBD2. This CDR3 is built from 19 residues. CDR1 MNHEY and CDR2 SMNVEV come from the germline V gene (reference sequence). Trimming at V came to 1 base and at J to 3 bases, leaving 7 bases not matched to a gene. The CDR3: CASSLYGLAGGTDTGELFF. The CDR3 DNA sequence: TGTGCCAGCAGTTTATATGGACTAGCGGGAGGCACGGACACCGGGGAGCTGTTTTTT.

The chain carries TRBV4-1 and TRBJ2-1; TRBD1 matches 9 bases. V shed 4 bases, J shed 10 bases, and the junction held 11 bases outside the gene matches. The CDR3 contains 15 residues. Germline CDR1 MGHRA, CDR2 YSYEKL. CDR3 region: CASSLQGAGNDEQFF. In nucleotides, the CDR3 is TGCGCCAGCAGCCTACAGGGGGCAGGTAATGACGAGCAGTTCTTC.

CDR3 sequence: CASSPLSGGGAFNEQFF. DNA of the CDR3: TGTGCCAGCAGTCCGCTTAGCGGAGGGGGGGCGTTCAATGAGCAGTTCTTC. The gene calls are TRBV2 and TRBJ2-1; a possible D gene is TRBD2 (7 bases). Germline V gene lookup returns CDR1 SNHLY and CDR2 FYNNEI. The CDR3 consists of 17 residues. Trimming removed 5 bases at V and 6 bases at J, with 23 bases between.

The V gene is TRBV28, the J gene TRBJ1-1, with 7 nucleotides matching TRBD1. Germline V gene sequence: CDR1 MDHEN, CDR2 SYDVKM. With V trimmed by 5 bases and J by 1 base, 16 bases remained unmatched. The CDR3 spans 18 residues. CDR3 DNA: TGTGCCAGCAGTCCCATCGGGACAGTGACCAATGGGAACACTGAAGCTTTCTTT. Protein: CASSPIGTVTNGNTEAFF.

This clone is labeled as medium-sized. The chain carries TRBV7-2 and TRBJ1-1; TRBD1 might be the D (6 bases). Germline V gene sequence: CDR1 SGHTA, CDR2 FQGNSA. V gave up 2 bases and J gave up 3 bases, with 19 bases separating them. This CDR3 contains 17 residues. CDR3 amino acids: CASSLHGPGAGDTEAFF. CDR3 sequence (DNA): TGTGCCAGCAGCTTACACGGTCCGGGGGCGGGTGACACTGAAGCTTTCTTT.

The chain couples TRBV19 to TRBJ2-7, with 7 bases that match TRBD1. The CDR3 extends over 16 amino acids. The germline V gene encodes CDR1 LNHDA and CDR2 SQIVND (reference sequence). V gave up 5 bases and J gave up 2 bases; unmatched junction bases: 12. Here the CDR3 DNA reads TGTGCCAGTAGTTCCTTCGGGACAGCGGACCCCTACGAGCAGTACTTC. Protein product: CASSSFGTADPYEQYF.

This chain uses TRBV9 with TRBJ2-1; 8 nucleotides match TRBD2. Trimming removed 0 bases from V and 9 bases from J; junction bases left unmatched: 8. Germline assignment: CDR1 SGDLS and CDR2 YYNGEE. The CDR3 sequence is 15 residues long. The CDR3 spells CASSVEGGRRGEQFF. CDR3 bases: TGTGCCAGCAGCGTAGAGGGCGGGAGGAGGGGTGAGCAGTTCTTC.

This chain joins TRBV28 and TRBJ2-7; TRBD1 matches at 11 bases. CDR1 and CDR2 (germline): MDHEN, SYDVKM. The V gene end was trimmed by 7 bases and the J gene end by 2 bases; junction bases not matched to a gene: 4. The CDR3 has 14 amino acids. The CDR3: CASNPGQGAYEQYF. CDR3 in DNA: TGTGCCAGCAATCCGGGACAGGGGGCCTACGAGCAGTACTTC.

This clone came up a few times. V and J are TRBV10-1 and TRBJ2-7, with D hard to call. The CDR3 sequence is 12 residues long. CDR1 WNHNN and CDR2 SYGVQD come from the germline V gene (reference sequence). V gave up 6 bases and J gave up 5 bases, with 11 bases separating them. DNA for the CDR3: TGCGCCAGCAGGGCCTGTGCGAACGAGCAGTACTTC. Protein product: CASRACANEQYF.

The gene calls are TRBV11-2 and TRBJ1-1; D unresolved. Germline V gene sequence: CDR1 SGHAT, CDR2 FQNNGV. V was clipped by 0 bases and J by 3 bases, with 8 bases between them. CDR3 length: 14 amino acids. The CDR3 spells CASSLDGVDTEAFF. The CDR3 DNA reads as TGTGCCAGCAGCTTAGACGGGGTAGACACTGAAGCTTTCTTT.

This clone was found a few times. CDR3 DNA: TGTGCCAGCAGCTTAGGGGATCCGGGACCCCCTCCGTATGAGCAGTTCTTC. This translates into CASSLGDPGPPPYEQFF. This chain joins TRBV7-9 and TRBJ2-1; D may correspond to TRBD1 or TRBD2 (5 bases each). Germline V lookup: CDR1 SEHNR, CDR2 FQNEAQ (reference sequence). This CDR3 contains 17 residues. Trimming left V 1 base short and J 8 bases short, with 21 bases between.

The rearrangement joins TRBV13 to TRBJ2-3; D ambiguous. Germline V gene data show CDR1 as PRHDT and CDR2 as FYEKMQ (reference sequence). Trimming removed 1 base from V and 6 bases from J, with 5 bases in between. This CDR3 spans 12 amino acids. DNA of the CDR3: TGTGCCAGCAGCTTAGTGGGGGATACGCAGTATTTT. It codes for CASSLVGDTQYF.

V gene TRBV5-4 combines with J gene TRBJ2-2; TRBD1 agrees at 7 bases. CDR3 length equals 15 residues. CDR1 and CDR2 from the germline V gene are SGHNT and YYREEE (reference sequence). The V and J ends lost 3 bases and 3 bases, in that order; junction bases with no gene match: 5. This chain's CDR3 is CASSSQGQYTGELFF. Written as DNA, the CDR3 is TGTGCCAGCAGCTCCCAGGGACAGTACACCGGGGAGCTGTTTTTT.